A selection of T cell receptor beta chains follows, all from one sample in a study of blood T cell repertoires in COVID-19. Only in-frame clones appear in the TCRdb table, and some are missing; sequencing was by immunoSEQ multiplex PCR. Found here are roughly 140,000 clones, 80% of them singletons; the top ten hold approximately 3.5%. Material for sequencing was peripheral blood. The receptors shown here come from a man between 65 and 85 years old who had recovered from COVID-19. CDR3s include the opening cysteine and the closing phenylalanine or tryptophan. The order of the fields is clone size, V gene, CDR3 protein. The size entry is marked missing in some rows and otherwise reads once, few, many or a size class.

abundance: .
v_gene: TRBV6-1
CDR3aa: CASSEDKGGWGTDTQYF

abundance: few
v_gene: TRBV6-5
CDR3aa: CASSYWTGDTGELFF

abundance: .
v_gene: TRBV11-2
CDR3aa: CASRHPGTREKTQYF

abundance: .
v_gene: TRBV5-4
CDR3aa: CASSLLTSGTNTGELFF

abundance: .
v_gene: TRBV7-2
CDR3aa: CASSPDRQETQYF

abundance: .
v_gene: TRBV7-2
CDR3aa: CASSLRPGGPNEQYF

abundance: .
v_gene: TRBV4-1
CDR3aa: CASSQAAPGGNTIYF

abundance: .
v_gene: TRBV5-1
CDR3aa: CASSLTGGRTGELFF

abundance: .
v_gene: TRBV7-8
CDR3aa: CASTPWAGDLDTQYF

abundance: .
v_gene: TRBV30
CDR3aa: CAWSVLLEAFF

abundance: .
v_gene: TRBV6-5
CDR3aa: CASRQGASNQPQHF

abundance: .
v_gene: TRBV19
CDR3aa: CASAVSGSSTDTQYF

abundance: medium-sized
v_gene: TRBV13
CDR3aa: CASSLEDGREENTEAFF